A single sample gave rise to the 28 T cell receptor delta chains below, sequenced in a study of γδ T cells in repeated Plasmodium falciparum infection. TCRdb called clones from the multiplex PCR reads again using CATT. The table has 45,000 to 60,000 delta-chain clones, roughly 1.9% seen once. Gammadelta T cells were flow-sorted from PBMC into Vgamma9/Vdelta2+ and Vdelta2-negative populations for bulk analysis. Specimen: gamma-delta T cells from blood. Receptor source: a pool of human donors (malaria-infected and uninfected, not separated).

This clone was picked up a small number of times. The protein in TCRdb stems from a much larger clone and differs at residue 6 from this DNA's translation, likely a read error; here the protein is translated from the DNA. The rearrangement joins TRDV2 to TRDJ1, with D unclear. TCRdb carries no J gene annotation; the J gene was assigned here by matching the DNA with germline. The CDR3 is 15 residues long. Trimming took off 0 bases at V and 0 bases at J, with 10 bases between the two ends. CDR1 and CDR2 from the germline V gene are GEAIGNYY and EKD. CDR3 sequence: CACDTTTQNTDKLIF. In DNA form, the CDR3 reads TGTGCCTGTGACACCACCACCCAAAACACCGATAAACTCATCTTT.

To note about this clone: This DNA's translation and the protein TCRdb lists, from a much larger clone, do not match at residue 9, likely due to a read error; the protein shown is translated from the DNA. The gene calls are TRDV2 and TRDJ1; D may be TRDD2 or TRDD3 (5 bases each). Here the J gene was assigned by germline matching of the DNA, as TCRdb has none. V was clipped by 1 base and J by 0 bases, with 41 bases between them. There are 25 residues in the CDR3. Germline V gene lookup returns CDR1 GEAIGNYY and CDR2 EKD. CDR3 sequence (DNA): TGTGCCTGTGACACGGGCCTTCTTCCAGGGTCGGGATGTCACCCCCCAAAGTGGTACACCGATAAACTCATCTTT. Amino acids: CACDTGLLPGSGCHPPKWYTDKLIF.

A few counts support this clone. The TCRdb protein, from a much larger clone, departs from this DNA's translation at residue 20, likely by read error; the protein shown derives from the DNA. V gene TRDV1 combines with J gene TRDJ2; 10 bases map to TRDD3. TCRdb gives no J gene; it was assigned here by matching the DNA to germline. CDR1 is TSWWSYY and CDR2 is QGS in the germline V gene. The CDR3 length is 21 residues. Trimming at V came to 5 bases and at J to 12 bases, leaving 30 bases not matched to a gene. The CDR3 loop reads CALGKRLLLWGIPMASDKLFF. The CDR3 bases are TGTGCTCTTGGGAAAAGGTTACTACTTTGGGGGATACCCATGGCGTCCGATAAACTCTTCTTT.

This clone was counted at least ten times. The protein TCRdb lists belongs to a much larger clone and differs from this DNA's translation at residue 3, which points to a read error; the protein shown is made from the DNA. V usage is TRDV3 and J usage is TRDJ1, with 7 nucleotides matching TRDD2. The trim removed 5 bases at V and 0 bases at J, leaving 36 bases unmatched. From germline, CDR1 is TVYSNPD and CDR2 GDNSRS (reference sequence). The CDR3 extends over 23 amino acids. The CDR3 loop reads CALPIPTISAKHRYRMYTDKLIF. CDR3 DNA sequence: TGTGCCCTTCCCATTCCTACGATCTCGGCGAAGCATAGATACCGCATGTACACCGATAAACTCATCTTT.

This clone was counted only a few times. The amino acid sequence in TCRdb belongs to a much larger clone and departs from this DNA's translation at residue 4, likely a sequencing read error; the sequence shown is translated from the DNA. The chain has TRDV3 and TRDJ1, with 9 nucleotides matching TRDD3. The J segment lost 0 bases and the V segment lost 4 bases, leaving 33 bases of the junction unmatched. CDR1 and CDR2 (germline): TVYSNPD, GDNSRS (reference sequence). The CDR3 covers 23 residues. The CDR3 here is CASHSTGGQTAKVGVRYTDKLIF. For the CDR3, the DNA is TGTGCCTCCCACAGTACTGGGGGACAGACGGCGAAAGTGGGGGTGAGATACACCGATAAACTCATCTTT.

This clone was detected ten times or more. The protein recorded in TCRdb matches a much larger clone and deviates from this DNA's translation at residue 13, suggesting a read error; the protein here is obtained by translating the DNA. The rearrangement uses TRDV2 and TRDJ1; no definite D call. Here the J gene came from matching the DNA to germline, since TCRdb omits it. This CDR3 is built from 16 residues. Germline CDR1 reads GEAIGNYY; CDR2 reads EKD. V dropped 3 bases and J dropped 10 bases, with 26 bases sitting between them. CDR3 protein: CACDARATVGWRGLIF. The DNA for the CDR3 is TGTGCCTGTGACGCCCGCGCCACAGTGGGCTGGAGGGGACTCATCTTT.

This clone has at least ten counts. The protein that TCRdb holds for this DNA derives from a much larger clone and differs from the translated DNA at residue 13, which likely indicates a read error; the protein shown here is translated from the DNA. This chain links TRDV2 with TRDJ1; TRDD3 aligns across 11 bases. TCRdb supplies no J gene; here it was assigned by aligning the nucleotide sequence to germline. The germline V gene has CDR1 GEAIGNYY and CDR2 EKD. J was trimmed by 8 bases and V by 0 bases; bases with no gene match: 19. The CDR3 contains 19 residues. The CDR3 sequence is CACDTVGVGDTGSEVKLIF. The CDR3 DNA follows: TGTGCCTGTGACACCGTTGGGGTGGGGGATACGGGAAGTGAGGTAAAACTCATCTTT.

This clone was counted only a few times. The protein TCRdb gives is from a much larger clone and does not agree with this DNA's translation at residue 5, likely a read error; the protein shown here comes from the DNA. The chain recombines TRDV2 with TRDJ1; 11 bases fit TRDD3. Per germline, CDR1 GEAIGNYY and CDR2 EKD. Unmatched junction bases numbered 17, after V lost 3 bases and J lost 0 bases. The CDR3 is 20 amino acids. The CDR3 protein is CACDSVGGGYGEPYTDKLIF. The CDR3 coding sequence is TGTGCCTGTGACTCCGTTGGTGGGGGATACGGGGAACCGTACACCGATAAACTCATCTTT.

This clone turned up a few times. TCRdb shows a much larger clone's protein in place of this DNA's translation, and the two differ at residue 5, likely through a read error; the protein shown is translated from the DNA. The rearrangement uses TRDV3 and TRDJ1, with 10 bases matching TRDD3. Here the J gene came from matching the DNA to germline, since TCRdb omits it. Germline CDR1 TVYSNPD, CDR2 GDNSRS (reference sequence). The CDR3 consists of 20 residues. V lost 4 bases to trimming and J lost 0 bases; unmatched junction nucleotides: 23. This chain's CDR3 is CASSSSYDTFTGGYTDKLIF. Written as DNA, the CDR3 is TGTGCCTCTAGCTCTTCCTACGATACGTTTACTGGGGGATACACCGATAAACTCATCTTT.

Comments on this clone: This likely came from a read error, as a far larger clone is one base away. This sample also contains other DNA sequences that code for the same CDR3. This sequence joins TRDV1 and TRDJ1; 10 nucleotides line up with TRDD3. TCRdb gives no J gene; it was assigned here by matching the DNA to germline. CDR3 length: 26 amino acids. Looked up from germline, CDR1 is TSWWSYY and CDR2 is QGS. CDR3 DNA sequence: TGTGCTCTCGGGGAACGAACGATTGTCCTACCGATGAGAGGGGGATACGCCGTTTTATACACCGATAAACTCATCTTT. The encoded protein is CALGERTIVLPMRGGYAVLYTDKLIF.

This clone was recorded at least ten times. The chain couples TRDV3 to TRDJ1, with 12 bases that match TRDD3. The CDR3 covers 16 residues. The V gene end was trimmed by 2 bases and the J gene end by 0 bases; junction bases not matched to a gene: 7. Germline-derived CDR1 and CDR2 are TVYSNPD and GDNSRS (reference sequence). This CDR3 reads CAFPTWGIRNTDKLIF. For the CDR3, the DNA is TGTGCCTTTCCTACCTGGGGGATACGGAACACCGATAAACTCATCTTT.

Turning to this clone: A far larger clone is one base from this, pointing to a likely read error. Other DNA sequences in the same sample also yield this CDR3. For the V gene the call is TRDV1; the J gene has no call; the table's TRDD3 call for D was not verified on the DNA. CDR3 length: 24 residues. CDR1 and CDR2 from the germline V gene are TSWWSYY and QGS. The CDR3: CALGEDLCSRGYAFGKKYTDKLIF. The DNA of the CDR3 is TGTGCTCTTGGGGAAGACCTGTGTTCTCGGGGATACGCTTTCGGTAAAAAGTACACCGATAAGCTCATCTTT.

Concerning this clone itself: The translation of this DNA and the TCRdb protein of a much larger clone differ at residue 7, probably owing to a read error; the protein shown here is translated from the DNA. This chain connects TRDV2 to TRDJ1; the match to TRDD3 covers 8 bases. TCRdb carries no J gene annotation; the J gene was assigned here by matching the DNA with germline. The V and J ends lost 0 bases and 0 bases, in that order; junction bases with no gene match: 26. The CDR3 is 23 amino acids. The germline V gene encodes CDR1 GEAIGNYY and CDR2 EKD. This CDR3 is CACDTLLTPGGRGRPTNTDKLIF. For the CDR3, the DNA is TGTGCCTGTGACACCCTCCTGACTCCTGGGGGACGCGGCCGGCCGACCAACACCGATAAACTCATCTTT.

This clone turned up a few times. For this DNA, TCRdb reports the protein of a much larger clone, which diverges at residue 9, most likely from a read error; the protein presented here is translated directly from the DNA. V is TRDV2 and J is TRDJ3; 8 nucleotides agree with TRDD3. In the absence of a J gene in TCRdb, the DNA was matched to germline to assign it here. CDR1 GEAIGNYY and CDR2 EKD come from the germline V gene. V gave up 2 bases and J gave up 3 bases; unmatched junction bases: 5. This CDR3 is 17 amino acids long. CDR3 protein: CACDKTGGFWDTRQMFF. The CDR3 DNA reads TGTGCCTGTGACAAAACTGGGGGCTTCTGGGACACCCGACAGATGTTTTTC.

In its sample, this clone was seen many times. This probably arose from a read error, given a far larger clone one base away. Other DNA sequences of this sample code for an identical CDR3. The chain uses TRDV2 and TRDJ2, with D hard to call. Germline V CDR1 and CDR2: GEAIGNYY, EKD. The CDR3 is 17 amino acids. CDR3 residues: CACDSIDHHTAFRSLFF. CDR3 nucleotides: TGTGCCTGTGACTCCATAGACCACCATACCGCTTTTAGATCACTCTTCTTC.

At least ten counts were recorded for this clone. The amino acid sequence in TCRdb belongs to a much larger clone and departs from this DNA's translation at residue 6, likely a sequencing read error; the sequence shown is translated from the DNA. This chain links TRAV38-2/DV8 with TRDJ1, with 11 bases aligning to TRDD3. In the absence of a J gene in TCRdb, the DNA was matched to germline to assign it here. The CDR3 spans 17 residues. Germline CDR1 and CDR2: TSESDYY and QEAYKQQN. DNA of the CDR3: TGTGCCTTCCAGGGGGGTGGGGGATACGGTGGCACCGATAAACTCATCTTT. This gives the protein CAFQGGGGYGGTDKLIF.

The V call is TRDV2, the J call TRDJ1; 8 bases agree with TRDD3. No J gene was available from TCRdb, and it was assigned here by a germline match of the DNA. Germline CDR1 reads GEAIGNYY; CDR2 reads EKD. This CDR3 is 19 amino acids long. V dropped 1 base and J dropped 0; count of bases not matched to a gene: 15. The CDR3 sequence: CACDTHPRMLGDYTDKLIF. CDR3 nucleotides: TGTGCCTGTGACACGCATCCCCGAATGCTGGGGGACTACACCGATAAACTCATCTTT.

To note about this clone: A read error likely explains why the TCRdb protein, taken from a much larger clone, differs from this DNA's translation at residue 17; the protein shown is translated from the DNA. The rearrangement uses TRDV2 and TRDJ1; D might be TRDD2 or TRDD3, each matching 5 bases. No J segment appears in TCRdb, so it was assigned here by matching the sequence to germline. This CDR3 has 20 amino acids. Germline V gene data show CDR1 as GEAIGNYY and CDR2 as EKD. CDR3 in amino acids: CACDSVAVRGASLYTDELIF. The DNA for the CDR3 is TGTGCCTGTGACTCGGTCGCCGTTCGGGGGGCTTCCCTGTACACCGATGAACTCATCTTT.

This clone was seen repeatedly, ten times or more. The TCRdb record carries a much larger clone's protein, which differs from this DNA's translation at residue 13; a read error is the likely cause, and the protein listed here is the DNA translation. The rearrangement uses TRDV2 and TRDJ1, with a possible D match to TRDD3 (5 bases). Matching the DNA to germline supplied the J gene, which TCRdb does not give. CDR3 size: 20 residues. Germline V lookup: CDR1 GEAIGNYY, CDR2 EKD. Between the trimmed V and J ends, which lost 1 base and 4 bases, there was a span of 30 bases. The CDR3 loop reads CACDTVAPIRDTGRGDKLIF. DNA of the CDR3: TGTGCCTGTGACACAGTCGCTCCAATCCGCGATACAGGGCGCGGCGATAAACTCATCTTT.

About this clone itself: The TCRdb protein comes from a much larger clone and disagrees with this DNA's translation at residue 6, likely due to a read error; the protein given here is derived from the DNA. The gene calls are TRDV1 and TRDJ1; unclear D gene. In the absence of a J gene in TCRdb, the DNA was matched to germline to assign it here. The CDR3 extends over 24 amino acids. V was pared by 5 bases and J by 0 bases, with 40 bases between. In germline, CDR1 is TSWWSYY, CDR2 QGS. CDR3 protein: CALGKNNFYPLFKTQPFYTDKLIF. The CDR3 nucleotides are TGTGCTCTTGGGAAGAATAACTTCTATCCCCTATTCAAGACCCAACCCTTTTACACCGATAAACTCATCTTT.

This clone was seen a handful of times. A read error likely explains why the TCRdb protein, taken from a much larger clone, differs from this DNA's translation at residue 15; the protein shown is translated from the DNA. The V and J genes are TRDV1 and TRDJ1; TRDD3 matches at 7 bases. The CDR3 runs to 27 residues. Germline CDR1 reads TSWWSYY; CDR2 reads QGS. The V and J ends lost 0 bases and 0 bases, in that order; junction bases with no gene match: 37. The CDR3 bases are TGTGCTCTTGGGGAACTTCGGTACTGGGTCCCGTTCAAATACTGTGGGATCCTGGGGGCGTACACCGATAAACTCATCTTT. Translated: CALGELRYWVPFKYCGILGAYTDKLIF.

This clone appeared a few times. A far bigger clonotype differs at one base, so this is likely a read error. The same CDR3 is also encoded by other DNA sequences in this sample. The V and J genes are TRDV1 and TRDJ1, with 9 nucleotides matching TRDD3. Since TCRdb gives no J gene, matching the DNA to germline was used here to assign it. Germline CDR1 TSWWSYY, CDR2 QGS. The CDR3 is 24 residues long. CDR3 region: CALGEPHFSLIWGMRRRYTDKLIF. In DNA, the CDR3 is TGCGCTCTTGGGGAACCCCATTTTTCCCTGATCTGGGGGATGAGGAGGAGGTACACCGATAAACTCATCTTT.

This clone was recorded a few times. It is likely a read error: a sequence one base away is far more abundant. This specimen includes other DNA sequences encoding the same CDR3. This chain joins TRDV1 and TRDJ1, with 13 bases lining up with TRDD3. The J gene was missing in TCRdb and was found by matching the end of the DNA to germline. The CDR3 extends over 24 amino acids. Germline values: CDR1 TSWWSYY, CDR2 QGS. Trimming cost V 0 bases and J 1 base; bases outside gene matches: 23. The CDR3 coding sequence is TGTGCTCTTGGGGAACTTACTCCTCTCCTAAACCCTTTACTGGGGGATACGCTCACCGATAAACTCATCTTT. Translating gives CALGELTPLLNPLLGDTLTDKLIF.

This clone was counted between two and nine times. The protein that TCRdb holds for this DNA derives from a much larger clone and differs from the translated DNA at residue 17, which likely indicates a read error; the protein shown here is translated from the DNA. The genes are TRDV1 and TRDJ2; 11 nucleotides align to TRDD3. TCRdb lists no J gene, so it was determined here by aligning the DNA to germline. Germline CDR1 is TSWWSYY and CDR2 is QGS. The CDR3 is 22 residues long. The CDR3 protein is CALGEPFLLYWGIGPLAAQLFF. DNA of the CDR3: TGTGCTCTTGGGGAACCCTTCCTTTTGTACTGGGGGATAGGGCCTTTGGCAGCACAACTCTTCTTT.

This clone was detected a few times. This DNA's translation differs at residue 8 from TCRdb's protein, which comes from a much larger clone; a read error is likely, and the protein shown is translated from the DNA. This chain links TRDV2 with TRDJ1, with 9 nucleotides matching TRDD3. The J gene is not listed in TCRdb, so it was assigned here from a DNA match to germline. This CDR3 is 17 amino acids long. Germline values: CDR1 GEAIGNYY, CDR2 EKD. Trimming cost V 0 bases and J 1 base; bases outside gene matches: 8. The chain's CDR3 is CACDTLPQGDTTDKLIF. For the CDR3, the DNA is TGTGCCTGTGACACCCTCCCGCAGGGGGATACCACCGATAAACTCATCTTT.

Details on this clone: A far more abundant clone sits one base away, making this likely a read error. Different DNA sequences within this sample yield the same CDR3. The chain couples TRDV2 to TRDJ1; D remains unclear. The J gene was missing in TCRdb and was found by matching the end of the DNA to germline. The CDR3 totals 17 residues. The V end lost 0 bases, the J end lost 0 bases, and 16 bases lay between the germline ends. Germline assignment: CDR1 GEAIGNYY and CDR2 EKD. Here the CDR3 reads CACDTVSSPGYTDKLIF. In DNA, the CDR3 is TGTGCCTGTGACACCGTGTCTTCTCCGGGGTACACCGATAAACTCATCTTT.

Notes on this clone: The mismatch at residue 7 between this DNA's translation and the TCRdb protein of a much larger clone likely reflects a read error; the protein shown is translated from the DNA. The J gene was not called, though the V gene is TRDV3; the listed D gene, TRDD3, was not tested against the DNA. CDR1 is TVYSNPD and CDR2 is GDNSRS in the germline V gene (reference sequence). This CDR3 is 17 amino acids long. DNA of the CDR3: TGTGCCTTTCACCGGTACCGGGGGATACGTCCAAATAGGTGGCTCATCTTT. It translates to CAFHRYRGIRPNRWLIF.

Remarks on this clone: TCRdb attributes to this sequence the protein of a much larger clone, which differs from the DNA translation at residue 5; a read error is likely, and the protein displayed is translated from the DNA. The chain uses TRDV3 and TRDJ1, with 8 nucleotides matching TRDD3. Matching the DNA to germline supplied the J gene, which TCRdb does not give. Per germline, CDR1 TVYSNPD and CDR2 GDNSRS (reference sequence). With 4 bases clipped from V and 0 bases from J, the junction kept 13 bases outside the gene matches. The CDR3 consists of 16 residues. Here the CDR3 reads CASDHWGPLYTDKLIF. The CDR3 bases are TGTGCCTCCGACCACTGGGGGCCCCTGTACACCGATAAACTCATCTTT.